What follows are 6 T cell receptor beta chains derived from one specimen sequenced in a study of beta chain features in type 1 diabetes. These receptors' antigens are unknown. The study's findings and limits: In every one of the four CD4+ subsets, TCRB CDR3s were moderately but significantly shorter in Type 1 diabetes patients.

The study reverse transcribed the entire isolated RNA, so it sequenced expressed TCRB transcripts. This table comes from immunoSEQ multiplex PCR, and its TCRdb copy is limited to in-frame clones, with some not included. This sample has over 150,000 clones, with roughly 8% found just once. The sequencing sample was made of central memory CD4+ T cells from blood. These receptor sequences come from a man between 18 and 29 years old with type 1 diabetes.

The rearrangement joins TRBV18 to TRBJ2-3; 12 bases match TRBD2. The V gene's germline CDR1 is KGHSH and CDR2 LQKENI. V lost 1 base to trimming and J lost 2 bases; unmatched junction nucleotides: 4. The CDR3 loop spans 17 amino acids. This chain's CDR3 is CASSPLPSGGDTDTQYF. CDR3 DNA: TGTGCCAGCTCACCACTGCCTAGCGGGGGGGACACAGATACGCAGTATTTT.

This clone has a count of ten or more. V usage is TRBV5-6 and J usage is TRBJ2-5; D remains ambiguous. Germline V gene lookup returns CDR1 SGHDT and CDR2 YYEEEE. V dropped 1 base and J dropped 5 bases, with 12 bases sitting between them. This CDR3 spans 14 amino acids. CDR3 sequence (DNA): TGTGCCAGCAGCTTGTCCAGCTTCAGGGAGACCCAGTACTTC. Translation: CASSLSSFRETQYF.

In this sample, this clone turned up a few times. The chain couples TRBV11-2 to TRBJ1-1, with 11 bases identical to TRBD1. The CDR3 has 17 amino acids. Germline CDR1 reads SGHAT; CDR2 reads FQNNGV. With 5 bases clipped from V and 5 bases from J, the junction kept 13 bases outside the gene matches. This CDR3 is CASSASGTGGPDTEAFF. CDR3 nucleotides: TGTGCCAGCAGCGCGTCCGGGACAGGGGGGCCTGATACTGAAGCTTTCTTT.

About this clone: This CDR3 is also generated by other DNA sequences in the sample. This rearrangement joins TRBV18 to TRBJ1-2; D is ambiguous. CDR3 length: 15 residues. CDR1 KGHSH and CDR2 LQKENI come from the germline V gene. With 3 bases removed from V and 0 bases from J, the gap between germline ends came to 11 bases. The chain's CDR3 is CASSPPAGTNYGYTF. In DNA form, the CDR3 reads TGTGCCAGCTCACCTCCCGCGGGTACTAACTATGGCTACACCTTC.

This clone was observed a handful of times. V and J are TRBV7-2 and TRBJ2-1; 9 bases are a match to TRBD2. From germline, CDR1 is SGHTA and CDR2 FQGNSA. The CDR3 sequence is 14 residues long. J was trimmed by 7 bases and V by 2 bases; bases with no gene match: 3. In DNA, the CDR3 is TGTGCCAGCAGCTTACAAGGACTAGCGAATGAGCAGTTCTTC. It specifies CASSLQGLANEQFF.

J is TRBJ2-1 and V is TRBV5-1; 11 bases align to TRBD2. CDR3 length equals 15 residues. The germline CDR1 and CDR2 sequences are SGHRS and YFSETQ. The junction had 6 bases not matched to a gene; V was cut back by 4 bases and J by 6 bases. CDR3 nucleotides: TGCGCCAGCAGCGCACTAGCGGGGGTTGGCAATGAGCAGTTCTTC. Translating gives CASSALAGVGNEQFF. The whole variable domain, filled in from reference TRBV5-1 and TRBJ2-1, reads KAGVTQTPRYLIKTRGQQVTLSCSPISGHRSVSWYQQTPGQGLQFLFEYFSETQRNKGNFPGRFSGRQFSNSRSEMNVSTLELGDSALYLCASSALAGVGNEQFFGPGTRLTVL.